The rows below give T cell receptor beta chains drawn from one sample of a study of T cell responses to AZD1222 COVID-19 vaccine. Generated by immunoSEQ multiplex PCR, the TCRdb table keeps only in-frame clones and is missing some. The sample lists 100,000 to 150,000 clones; 85% to 90% were seen once. The sample in question was peripheral blood, obtained 28 days after the second AZD1222 dose. The receptors here all came from an adult who received the AZD1222 COVID-19 vaccine. CDR3s leave out the opening cysteine and the closing phenylalanine or tryptophan. Fields, in order: V gene, CDR3 protein.

v_gene: TRBV20-1; CDR3aa: SAWGETQY
v_gene: TRBV5-1; CDR3aa: ASSLDRTGLSGETQY
v_gene: TRBV13; CDR3aa: ASSLGGTSGTPSHEQY
v_gene: TRBV5-6; CDR3aa: ASSSRLAGTQETQY
v_gene: TRBV27; CDR3aa: ASSRDRYKPLH
v_gene: TRBV19; CDR3aa: ASSIKGRVTDTQY
v_gene: TRBV25-1; CDR3aa: ASRKGEVMNTEAF
v_gene: TRBV11-2; CDR3aa: ASSIGTGHDASYEQY
v_gene: TRBV5-1; CDR3aa: ASSIRQSTEAF
v_gene: TRBV5-4; CDR3aa: ASSLGSQQREEKLF
v_gene: TRBV9; CDR3aa: ASTPAGTSGGNEQF
v_gene: TRBV10-1; CDR3aa: ASRSGTSGADTQY
v_gene: TRBV19; CDR3aa: ASSIGQGGETQY
v_gene: TRBV6-5; CDR3aa: ASRISGGSSYEQY
v_gene: TRBV6-1; CDR3aa: ASSDTGTGNYGYT
v_gene: TRBV6-5; CDR3aa: ASLLPGNEKLF
v_gene: TRBV12-3/TRBV12-4; CDR3aa: ASSTGGSETQY
v_gene: TRBV7-3; CDR3aa: ASSLGPSGSGKEQY
v_gene: TRBV7-3; CDR3aa: ASSYTGGNGELF
v_gene: TRBV2; CDR3aa: ASSGWQGTDTQY
v_gene: TRBV5-1; CDR3aa: ASSGIIASTDTQY
v_gene: TRBV7-2; CDR3aa: ASSSRQGYTDTQY
v_gene: TRBV19; CDR3aa: ASSIASANEQF
v_gene: TRBV4-3; CDR3aa: ASSAGTGTGNEQF
v_gene: TRBV11-2; CDR3aa: ASSFTSDRLYEQY
v_gene: TRBV7-9; CDR3aa: ASSQFGQGTYEQY
v_gene: TRBV19; CDR3aa: ASSGTLSGNQPQH
v_gene: TRBV7-2; CDR3aa: ASLLRLGLDLEQY
v_gene: TRBV6-6; CDR3aa: ASSPSVYGSVMTIQY
v_gene: TRBV28; CDR3aa: ASRRRFFNEKLF
v_gene: TRBV5-8; CDR3aa: ASSFGTYEQY
v_gene: TRBV19; CDR3aa: ASSTYRDRGSGFNQPQH
v_gene: TRBV7-9; CDR3aa: ASSLAGTSHEQF
v_gene: TRBV27; CDR3aa: ASSLSGGFLAEAF
v_gene: TRBV5-7; CDR3aa: ASSPRRRGNTIY
v_gene: TRBV4-2; CDR3aa: ASSQGTSGTYNEQF
v_gene: TRBV15; CDR3aa: ATSTGGLGRQETQY
v_gene: TRBV6-5; CDR3aa: ASSYLTGRWSYEQY
v_gene: TRBV3-1/TRBV3-2; CDR3aa: ASSQDRPGQAFNEQF
v_gene: TRBV5-1; CDR3aa: ASAGTDYWNGYT
v_gene: TRBV3-1/TRBV3-2; CDR3aa: ASSQGRVRAQPQH
v_gene: TRBV5-5; CDR3aa: ASSPYNSPLH
v_gene: TRBV9; CDR3aa: ASSVAPRGDTQY
v_gene: TRBV28; CDR3aa: ASSSDRVHATNEKLF
v_gene: TRBV4-1; CDR3aa: ASSQSRAGTYSNQPQH
v_gene: TRBV10-1; CDR3aa: ASSEGRDYGYT
v_gene: TRBV9; CDR3aa: ASSPRLRGVGNTIY
v_gene: TRBV28; CDR3aa: ASSPPRESPLH
v_gene: TRBV28; CDR3aa: ASSLVSSGANVLT
v_gene: TRBV6-6; CDR3aa: ASSYRQTTDTQY
v_gene: TRBV4-1; CDR3aa: ASSLGLAGVGNQETQY
v_gene: TRBV19; CDR3aa: ASSEDRGQVYEQY
v_gene: TRBV7-2; CDR3aa: ASSLSGTDLH
v_gene: TRBV29-1; CDR3aa: SSGTTGSF
v_gene: TRBV3-1/TRBV3-2; CDR3aa: ASSQGGTGGFMNEQY
v_gene: TRBV11-3; CDR3aa: ASSELSSYNEQF
v_gene: TRBV5-4; CDR3aa: ASSPSYRTGNTGELF
v_gene: TRBV18; CDR3aa: ASSPPPAGVEQY
v_gene: TRBV11-3; CDR3aa: ASSFGDRGLYGYT
v_gene: TRBV21-1; CDR3aa: ASSKASYEQY